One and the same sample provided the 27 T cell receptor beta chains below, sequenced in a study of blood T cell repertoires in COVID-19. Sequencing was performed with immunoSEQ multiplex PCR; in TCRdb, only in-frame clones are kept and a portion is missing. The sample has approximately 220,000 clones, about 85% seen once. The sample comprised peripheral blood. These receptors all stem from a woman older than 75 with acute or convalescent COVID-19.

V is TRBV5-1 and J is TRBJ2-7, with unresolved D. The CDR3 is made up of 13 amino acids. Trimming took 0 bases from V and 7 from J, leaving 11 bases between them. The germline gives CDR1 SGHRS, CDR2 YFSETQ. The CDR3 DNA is TGCGCCAGCAGCTTGGCGGGTAGCCGGGAGCAGTACTTC. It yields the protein CASSLAGSREQYF.

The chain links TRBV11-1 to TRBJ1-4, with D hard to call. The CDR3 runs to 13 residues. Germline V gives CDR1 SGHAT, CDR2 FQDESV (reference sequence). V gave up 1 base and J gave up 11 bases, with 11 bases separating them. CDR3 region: CASSLESAGKLFF. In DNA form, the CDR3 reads TGTGCCAGCAGCTTAGAGTCGGCGGGGAAACTGTTTTTT.

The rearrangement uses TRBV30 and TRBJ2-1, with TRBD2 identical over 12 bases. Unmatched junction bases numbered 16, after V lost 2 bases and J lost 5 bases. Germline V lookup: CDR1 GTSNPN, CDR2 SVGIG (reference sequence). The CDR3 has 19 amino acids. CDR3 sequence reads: CAWSSRLAGGPNSHNEQFF. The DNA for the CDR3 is TGTGCCTGGAGTTCCCGGCTAGCGGGAGGGCCAAACTCACACAATGAGCAGTTCTTC.

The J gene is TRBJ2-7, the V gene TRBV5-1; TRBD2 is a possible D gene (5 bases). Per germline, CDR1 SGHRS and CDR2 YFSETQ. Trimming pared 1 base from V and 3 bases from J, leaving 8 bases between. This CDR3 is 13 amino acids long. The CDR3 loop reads CASSLQADYEQYF. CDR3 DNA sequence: TGCGCCAGCAGCTTGCAAGCGGACTACGAGCAGTACTTC.

CDR3 protein: CASTGAGGLFGAQYF. CDR3 nucleotides: TGTGCCAGTACAGGGGCAGGGGGCCTTTTCGGGGCCCAGTACTTC. The J gene is TRBJ2-5, the V gene TRBV19; 8 bases map to TRBD1. The CDR3 loop spans 15 amino acids. The ends lost 7 bases at V and 9 bases at J; junction bases unmatched: 16. Germline CDR1 is LNHDA and CDR2 is SQIVND (reference sequence).

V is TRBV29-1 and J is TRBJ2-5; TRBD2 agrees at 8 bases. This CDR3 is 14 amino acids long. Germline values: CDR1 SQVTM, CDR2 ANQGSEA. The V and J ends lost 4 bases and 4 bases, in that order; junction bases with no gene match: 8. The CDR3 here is CSVGSSGARETQYF. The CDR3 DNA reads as TGCAGCGTTGGAAGTAGCGGGGCCAGAGAGACCCAGTACTTC. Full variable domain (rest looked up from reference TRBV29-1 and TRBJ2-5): SAVISQKPSRDICQRGTSLTIQCQVDSQVTMMFWYRQQPGQSLTLIATANQGSEATYESGFVIDKFPISRPNLTFSTLTVSNMSPEDSSIYLCSVGSSGARETQYFGPGTRLLVL.

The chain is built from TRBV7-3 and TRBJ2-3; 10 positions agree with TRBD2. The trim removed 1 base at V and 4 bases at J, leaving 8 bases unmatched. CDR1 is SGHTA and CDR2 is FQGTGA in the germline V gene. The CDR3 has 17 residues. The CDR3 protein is CASSLRPSGSYPDTQYF. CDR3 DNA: TGTGCCAGCAGCTTAAGGCCTAGCGGGAGTTATCCAGATACGCAGTATTTT.

As DNA, the CDR3 is TGTGCCAGCAGCCCGGACCCGGGACTGCGCTACGAGCAGTACTTC. This translates into CASSPDPGLRYEQYF. V gene TRBV7-3 combines with J gene TRBJ2-7; tentative D call: TRBD2 (6 bases). From germline, CDR1 is SGHTA and CDR2 FQGTGA. The CDR3 length is 15 residues. Trimming left V 5 bases short and J 3 bases short, with 17 bases between.

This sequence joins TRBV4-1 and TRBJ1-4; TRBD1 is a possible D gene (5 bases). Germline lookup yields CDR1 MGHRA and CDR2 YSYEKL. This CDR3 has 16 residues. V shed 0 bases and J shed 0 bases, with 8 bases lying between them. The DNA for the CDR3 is TGCGCCAGCAGCCAAGATACAGGACCAACTAATGAAAAACTGTTTTTT. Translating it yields CASSQDTGPTNEKLFF.

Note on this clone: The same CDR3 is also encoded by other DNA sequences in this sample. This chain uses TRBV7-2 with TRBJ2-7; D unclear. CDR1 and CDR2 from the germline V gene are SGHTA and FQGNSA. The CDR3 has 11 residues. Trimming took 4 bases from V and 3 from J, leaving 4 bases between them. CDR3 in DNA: TGTGCCAGCAGCTCTCTCTACGAGCAGTACTTC. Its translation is CASSSLYEQYF.

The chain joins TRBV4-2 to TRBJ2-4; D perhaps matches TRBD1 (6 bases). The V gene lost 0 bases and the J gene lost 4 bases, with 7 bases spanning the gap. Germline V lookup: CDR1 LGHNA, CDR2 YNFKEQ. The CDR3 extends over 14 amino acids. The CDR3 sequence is CASSQDQGKNIQYF. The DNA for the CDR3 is TGTGCCAGCAGCCAAGACCAGGGGAAAAACATTCAGTACTTC.

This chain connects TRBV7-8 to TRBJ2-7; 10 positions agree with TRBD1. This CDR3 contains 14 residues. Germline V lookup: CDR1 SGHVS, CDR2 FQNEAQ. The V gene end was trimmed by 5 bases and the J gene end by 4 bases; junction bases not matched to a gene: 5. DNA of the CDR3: TGTGCCAGCAGCCCGACAGGGGGCGGGTACGAGCAGTACTTC. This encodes CASSPTGGGYEQYF.

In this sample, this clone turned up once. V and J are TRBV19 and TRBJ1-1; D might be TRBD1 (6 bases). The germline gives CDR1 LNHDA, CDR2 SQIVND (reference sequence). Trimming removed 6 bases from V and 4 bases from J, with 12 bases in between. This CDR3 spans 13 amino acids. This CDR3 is CASSPPGATEAFF. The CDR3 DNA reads TGTGCCAGTAGCCCCCCAGGGGCCACTGAAGCTTTCTTT.

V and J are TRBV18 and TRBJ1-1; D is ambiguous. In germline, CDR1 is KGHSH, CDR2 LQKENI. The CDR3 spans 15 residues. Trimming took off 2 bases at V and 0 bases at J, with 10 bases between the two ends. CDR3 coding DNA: TGTGCCAGCTCACCAGTCGGCACTATGAACACTGAAGCTTTCTTT. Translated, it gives CASSPVGTMNTEAFF.

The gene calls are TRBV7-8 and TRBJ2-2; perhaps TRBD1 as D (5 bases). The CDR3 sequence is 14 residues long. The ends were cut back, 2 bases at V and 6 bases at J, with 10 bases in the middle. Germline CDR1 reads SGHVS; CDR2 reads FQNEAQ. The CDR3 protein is CASSLQGWAGELFF. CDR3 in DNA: TGTGCCAGCAGCTTACAGGGTTGGGCCGGGGAGCTGTTTTTT.

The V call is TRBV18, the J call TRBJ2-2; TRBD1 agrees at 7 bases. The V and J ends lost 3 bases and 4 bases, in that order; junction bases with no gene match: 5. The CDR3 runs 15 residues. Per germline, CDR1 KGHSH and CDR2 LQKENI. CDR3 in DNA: TGTGCCAGCTCACCCCAGACAGGGTTCACCGGGGAGCTGTTTTTT. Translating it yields CASSPQTGFTGELFF.

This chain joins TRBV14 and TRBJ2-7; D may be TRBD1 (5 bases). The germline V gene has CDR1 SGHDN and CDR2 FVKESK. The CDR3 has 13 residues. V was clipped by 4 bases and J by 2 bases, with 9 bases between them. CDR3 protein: CASSPRQTYEQYF. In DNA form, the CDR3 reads TGTGCCAGCAGCCCCCGACAGACCTACGAGCAGTACTTC.

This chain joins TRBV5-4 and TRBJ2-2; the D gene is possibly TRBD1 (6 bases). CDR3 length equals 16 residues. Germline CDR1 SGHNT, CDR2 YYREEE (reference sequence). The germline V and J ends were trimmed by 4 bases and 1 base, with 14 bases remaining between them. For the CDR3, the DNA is TGTGCCAGCAGCACGCGATCGGGACAGAACACCGGGGAGCTGTTTTTT. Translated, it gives CASSTRSGQNTGELFF.

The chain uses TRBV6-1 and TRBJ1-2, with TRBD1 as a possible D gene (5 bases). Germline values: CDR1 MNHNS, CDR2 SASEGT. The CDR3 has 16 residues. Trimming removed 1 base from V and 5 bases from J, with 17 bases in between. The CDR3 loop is CASSEGIEGEGYGYTF. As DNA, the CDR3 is TGTGCCAGCAGTGAAGGTATTGAAGGGGAAGGTTATGGCTACACCTTC.

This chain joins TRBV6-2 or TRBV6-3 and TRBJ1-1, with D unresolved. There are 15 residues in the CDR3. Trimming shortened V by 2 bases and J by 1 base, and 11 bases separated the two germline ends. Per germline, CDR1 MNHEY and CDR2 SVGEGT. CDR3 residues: CASSYVPGANTEAFF. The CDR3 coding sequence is TGTGCCAGCAGTTACGTGCCTGGAGCGAACACTGAAGCTTTCTTT.

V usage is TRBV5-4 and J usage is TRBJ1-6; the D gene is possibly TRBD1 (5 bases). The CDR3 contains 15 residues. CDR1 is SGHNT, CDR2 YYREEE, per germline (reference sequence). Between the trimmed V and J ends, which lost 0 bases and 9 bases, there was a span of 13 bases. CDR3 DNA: TGTGCCAGCAGCTTGGATGACTTAAGGGGTTCACCCCTCCACTTT. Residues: CASSLDDLRGSPLHF. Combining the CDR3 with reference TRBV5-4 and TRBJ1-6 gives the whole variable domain ETGVTQSPTHLIKTRGQQVTLRCSSQSGHNTVSWYQQALGQGPQFIFQYYREEENGRGNFPPRFSGLQFPNYSSELNVNALELDDSALYLCASSLDDLRGSPLHFGNGTRLTVT.

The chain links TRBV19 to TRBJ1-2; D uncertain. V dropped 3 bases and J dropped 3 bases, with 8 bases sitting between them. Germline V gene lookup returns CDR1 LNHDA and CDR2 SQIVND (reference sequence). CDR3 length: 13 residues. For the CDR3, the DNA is TGTGCCAGTAGTATCTTCCCGGACTATGGCTACACCTTC. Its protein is CASSIFPDYGYTF.

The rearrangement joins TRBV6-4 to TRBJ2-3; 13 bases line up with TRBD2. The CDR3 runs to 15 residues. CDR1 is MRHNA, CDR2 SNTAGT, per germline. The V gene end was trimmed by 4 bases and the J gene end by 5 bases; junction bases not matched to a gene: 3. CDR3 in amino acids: CASSAGLAGKDTQYF. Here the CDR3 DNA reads TGTGCCAGCAGTGCGGGACTAGCGGGAAAAGATACGCAGTATTTT.

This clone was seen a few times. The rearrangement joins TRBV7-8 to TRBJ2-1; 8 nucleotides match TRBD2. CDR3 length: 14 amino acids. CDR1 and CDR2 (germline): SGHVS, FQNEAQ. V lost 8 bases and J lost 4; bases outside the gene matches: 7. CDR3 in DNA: TGTGCCAGCGTGGCGGGGGGAAAGTACAATGAGCAGTTCTTC. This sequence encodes CASVAGGKYNEQFF.

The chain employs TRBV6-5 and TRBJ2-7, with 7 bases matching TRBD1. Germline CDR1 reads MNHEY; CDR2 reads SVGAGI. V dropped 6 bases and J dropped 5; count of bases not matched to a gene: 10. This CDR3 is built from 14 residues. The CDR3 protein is CASRVSTGTHEQYF. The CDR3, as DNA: TGTGCCAGCAGGGTCTCGACAGGGACCCACGAGCAGTACTTC.

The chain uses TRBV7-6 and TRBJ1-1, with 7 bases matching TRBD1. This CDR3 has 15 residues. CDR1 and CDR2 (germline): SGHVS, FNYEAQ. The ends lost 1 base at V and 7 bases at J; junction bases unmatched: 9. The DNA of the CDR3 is TGTGCCAGCAGCTTAGGTATAGGACAGGCTCTTGAAGCTTTCTTT. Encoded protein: CASSLGIGQALEAFF.

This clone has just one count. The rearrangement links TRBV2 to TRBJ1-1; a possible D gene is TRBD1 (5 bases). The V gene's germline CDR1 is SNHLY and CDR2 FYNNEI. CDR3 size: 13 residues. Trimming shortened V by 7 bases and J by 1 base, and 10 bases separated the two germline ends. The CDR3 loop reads CASMGGRNTEAFF. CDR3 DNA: TGTGCCAGCATGGGGGGGAGGAACACTGAAGCTTTCTTT.